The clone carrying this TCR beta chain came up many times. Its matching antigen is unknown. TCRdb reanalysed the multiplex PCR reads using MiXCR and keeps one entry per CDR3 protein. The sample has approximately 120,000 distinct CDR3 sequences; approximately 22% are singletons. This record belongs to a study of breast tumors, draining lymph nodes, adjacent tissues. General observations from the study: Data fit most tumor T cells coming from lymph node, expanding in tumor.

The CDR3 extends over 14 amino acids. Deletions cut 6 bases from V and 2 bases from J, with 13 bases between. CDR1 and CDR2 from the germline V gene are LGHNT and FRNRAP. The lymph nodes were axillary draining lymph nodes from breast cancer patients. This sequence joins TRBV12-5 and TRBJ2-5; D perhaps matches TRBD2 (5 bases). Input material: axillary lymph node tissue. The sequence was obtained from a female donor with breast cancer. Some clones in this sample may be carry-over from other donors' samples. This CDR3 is CASGSDGDQETQYF. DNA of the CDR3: TGTGCTAGTGGCTCGGACGGGGATCAAGAGACCCAGTACTTC.